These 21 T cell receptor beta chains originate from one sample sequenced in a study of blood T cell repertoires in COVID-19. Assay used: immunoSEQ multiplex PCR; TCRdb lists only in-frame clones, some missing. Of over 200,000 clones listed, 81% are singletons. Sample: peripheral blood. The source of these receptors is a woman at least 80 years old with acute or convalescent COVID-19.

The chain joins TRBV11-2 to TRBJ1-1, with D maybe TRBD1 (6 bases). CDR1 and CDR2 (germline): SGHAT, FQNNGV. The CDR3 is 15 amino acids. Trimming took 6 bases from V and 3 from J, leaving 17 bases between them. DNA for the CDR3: TGTGCCAGCAGGTGGGGGCAGGGGATGTACACTGAAGCTTTCTTT. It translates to CASRWGQGMYTEAFF.

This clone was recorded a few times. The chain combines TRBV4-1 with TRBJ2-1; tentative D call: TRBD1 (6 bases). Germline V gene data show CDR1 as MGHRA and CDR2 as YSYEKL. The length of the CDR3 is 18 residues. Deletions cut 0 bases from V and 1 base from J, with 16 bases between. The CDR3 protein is CASSQERSARGSYNEQFF. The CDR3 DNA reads TGCGCCAGCAGCCAAGAGCGCTCAGCCAGGGGTTCCTACAATGAGCAGTTCTTC.

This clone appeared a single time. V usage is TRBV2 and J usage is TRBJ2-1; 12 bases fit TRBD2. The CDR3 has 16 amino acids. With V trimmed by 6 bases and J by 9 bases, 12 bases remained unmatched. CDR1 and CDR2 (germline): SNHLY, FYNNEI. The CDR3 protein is CASRGNLAGGPGEQFF. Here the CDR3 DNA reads TGTGCCAGCAGGGGGAACCTAGCGGGAGGGCCAGGTGAGCAGTTCTTC. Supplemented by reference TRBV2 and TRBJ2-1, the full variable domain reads EPEVTQTPSHQVTQMGQEVILRCVPISNHLYFYWYRQILGQKVEFLVSFYNNEISEKSEIFDDQFSVERPDGSNFTLKIRSTKLEDSAMYFCASRGNLAGGPGEQFFGPGTRLTVL.

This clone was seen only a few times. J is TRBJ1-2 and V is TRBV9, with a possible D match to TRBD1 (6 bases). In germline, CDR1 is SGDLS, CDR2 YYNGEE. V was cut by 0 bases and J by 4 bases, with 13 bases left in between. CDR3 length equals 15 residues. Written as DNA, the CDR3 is TGTGCCAGCAGCGTAGCTACTAGGACAGTCTATGGCTACACCTTC. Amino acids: CASSVATRTVYGYTF.

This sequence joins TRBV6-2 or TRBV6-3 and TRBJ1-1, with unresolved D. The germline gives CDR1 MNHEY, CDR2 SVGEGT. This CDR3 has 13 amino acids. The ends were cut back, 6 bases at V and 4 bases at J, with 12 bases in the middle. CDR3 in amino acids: CASSGEGGTEAFF. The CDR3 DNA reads TGTGCCAGCAGCGGTGAGGGCGGCACTGAAGCTTTCTTT.

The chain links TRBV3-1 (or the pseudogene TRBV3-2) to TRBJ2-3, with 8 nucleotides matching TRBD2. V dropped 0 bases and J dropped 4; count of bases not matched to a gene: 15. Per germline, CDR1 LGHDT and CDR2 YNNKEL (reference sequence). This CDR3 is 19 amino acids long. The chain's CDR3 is CASSQDRGGGGNGADTQYF. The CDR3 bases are TGTGCCAGCAGCCAAGACAGGGGCGGCGGGGGGAACGGCGCAGATACGCAGTATTTT.

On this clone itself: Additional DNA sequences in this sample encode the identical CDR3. CDR3 nucleotides: TGTGCCAGTAGTACTAGCGGGGCGAACACCGGGGAGCTGTTTTTT. Translating gives CASSTSGANTGELFF. This sequence joins TRBV19 and TRBJ2-2; TRBD2 matches at 9 bases. The CDR3 loop spans 15 amino acids. Germline lookup yields CDR1 LNHDA and CDR2 SQIVND (reference sequence). J was trimmed by 0 bases and V by 4 bases; bases with no gene match: 0. Using reference TRBV19 and TRBJ2-2 for the parts outside the CDR3, the full variable domain is DGGITQSPKYLFRKEGQNVTLSCEQNLNHDAMYWYRQDPGQGLRLIYYSQIVNDFQKGDIAEGYSVSREKKESFPLTVTSAQKNPTAFYLCASSTSGANTGELFFGEGSRLTVL.

The CDR3: CASSVDGVGELFF. DNA of the CDR3: TGTGCCAGCAGCGTAGACGGGGTCGGGGAGCTGTTTTTT. J is TRBJ2-2 and V is TRBV9, with a possible D match to TRBD2 (5 bases). Germline assignment: CDR1 SGDLS and CDR2 YYNGEE. Trimming took off 0 bases at V and 7 bases at J, with 7 bases between the two ends. This CDR3 contains 13 residues.

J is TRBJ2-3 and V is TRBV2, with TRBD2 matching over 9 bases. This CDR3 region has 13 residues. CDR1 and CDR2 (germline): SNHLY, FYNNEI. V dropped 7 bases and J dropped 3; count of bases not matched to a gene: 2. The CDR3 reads CASNSGGTDTQYF. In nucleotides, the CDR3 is TGTGCCAGCAACAGCGGGGGGACAGATACGCAGTATTTT.

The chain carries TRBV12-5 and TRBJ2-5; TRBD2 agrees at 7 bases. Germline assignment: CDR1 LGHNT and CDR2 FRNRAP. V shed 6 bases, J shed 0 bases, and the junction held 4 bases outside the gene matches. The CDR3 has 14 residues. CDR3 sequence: CASGRGLDQETQYF. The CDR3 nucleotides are TGTGCTAGTGGCCGAGGACTAGACCAAGAGACCCAGTACTTC.

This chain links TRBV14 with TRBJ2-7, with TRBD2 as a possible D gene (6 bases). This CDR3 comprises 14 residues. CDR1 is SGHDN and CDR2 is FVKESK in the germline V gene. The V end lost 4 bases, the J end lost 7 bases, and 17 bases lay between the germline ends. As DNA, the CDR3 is TGTGCCAGCAGCCTCCGGACTATTGGTCGTGAGCAGTACTTC. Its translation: CASSLRTIGREQYF.

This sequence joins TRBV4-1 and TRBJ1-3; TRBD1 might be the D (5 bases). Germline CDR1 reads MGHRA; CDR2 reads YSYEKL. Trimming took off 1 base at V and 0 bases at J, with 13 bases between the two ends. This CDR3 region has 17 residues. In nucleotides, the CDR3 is TGCGCCAGCAGCCAAGGAAATACCAGGGACTCTGGAAACACCATATATTTT. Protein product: CASSQGNTRDSGNTIYF.

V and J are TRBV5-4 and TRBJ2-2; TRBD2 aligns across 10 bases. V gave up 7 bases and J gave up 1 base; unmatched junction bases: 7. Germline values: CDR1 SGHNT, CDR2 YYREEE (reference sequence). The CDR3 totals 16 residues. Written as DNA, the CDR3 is TGTGCCAGCCACACAGGACTAGCGGTGAACACCGGGGAGCTGTTTTTT. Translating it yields CASHTGLAVNTGELFF. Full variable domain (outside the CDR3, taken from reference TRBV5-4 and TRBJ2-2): ETGVTQSPTHLIKTRGQQVTLRCSSQSGHNTVSWYQQALGQGPQFIFQYYREEENGRGNFPPRFSGLQFPNYSSELNVNALELDDSALYLCASHTGLAVNTGELFFGEGSRLTVL.

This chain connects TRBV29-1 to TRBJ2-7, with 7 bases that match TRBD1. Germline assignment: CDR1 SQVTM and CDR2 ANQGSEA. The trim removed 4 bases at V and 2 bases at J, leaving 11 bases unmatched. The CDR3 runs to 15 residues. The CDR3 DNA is TGCAGCGTTGTAGGCACCGGGACAGCAGCCTACGAGCAGTACTTC. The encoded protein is CSVVGTGTAAYEQYF.

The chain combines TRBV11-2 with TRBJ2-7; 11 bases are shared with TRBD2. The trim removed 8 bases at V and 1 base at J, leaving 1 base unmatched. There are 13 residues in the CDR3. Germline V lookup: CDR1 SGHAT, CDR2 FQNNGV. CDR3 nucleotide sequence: TGTGCCAGCCGACTAGCGGGATCCTACGAGCAGTACTTC. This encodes CASRLAGSYEQYF.

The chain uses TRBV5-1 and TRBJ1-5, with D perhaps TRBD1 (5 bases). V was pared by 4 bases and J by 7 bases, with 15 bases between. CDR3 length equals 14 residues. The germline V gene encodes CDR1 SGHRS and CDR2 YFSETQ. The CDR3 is CASSLTMDTQPQHF. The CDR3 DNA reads TGCGCCAGCAGCCTTACCATGGACACCCAGCCCCAGCATTTT.

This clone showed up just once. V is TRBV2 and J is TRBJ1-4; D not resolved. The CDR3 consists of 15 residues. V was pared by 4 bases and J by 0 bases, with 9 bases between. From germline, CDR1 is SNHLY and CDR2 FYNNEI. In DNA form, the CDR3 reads TGTGCCAGCAGTGCCAGATCCGCAACTAATGAAAAACTGTTTTTT. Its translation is CASSARSATNEKLFF.

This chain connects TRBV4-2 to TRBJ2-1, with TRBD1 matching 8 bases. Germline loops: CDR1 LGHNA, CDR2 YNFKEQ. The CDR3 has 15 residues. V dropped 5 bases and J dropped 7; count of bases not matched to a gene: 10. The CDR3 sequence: CASSRDRGVRNEQFF. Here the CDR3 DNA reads TGTGCCAGCAGCAGAGACAGGGGTGTACGGAATGAGCAGTTCTTC.

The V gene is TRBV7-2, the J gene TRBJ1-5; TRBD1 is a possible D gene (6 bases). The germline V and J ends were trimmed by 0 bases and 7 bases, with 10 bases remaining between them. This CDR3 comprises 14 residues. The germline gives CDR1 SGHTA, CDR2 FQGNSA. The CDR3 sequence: CASSLARGEQPQHF. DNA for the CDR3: TGTGCCAGCAGCTTAGCCAGGGGTGAACAGCCCCAGCATTTT. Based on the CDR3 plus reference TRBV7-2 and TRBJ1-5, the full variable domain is GAGVSQSPSNKVTEKGKDVELRCDPISGHTALYWYRQSLGQGLEFLIYFQGNSAPDKSGLPSDRFSAERTGGSVSTLTIQRTQQEDSAVYLCASSLARGEQPQHFGDGTRLSIL.

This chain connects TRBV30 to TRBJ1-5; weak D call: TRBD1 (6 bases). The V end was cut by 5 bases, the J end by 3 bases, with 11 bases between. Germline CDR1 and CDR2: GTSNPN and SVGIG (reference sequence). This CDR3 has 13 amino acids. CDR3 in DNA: TGTGCCTGGGGACGGGACACCAATCAGCCCCAGCATTTT. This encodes CAWGRDTNQPQHF.

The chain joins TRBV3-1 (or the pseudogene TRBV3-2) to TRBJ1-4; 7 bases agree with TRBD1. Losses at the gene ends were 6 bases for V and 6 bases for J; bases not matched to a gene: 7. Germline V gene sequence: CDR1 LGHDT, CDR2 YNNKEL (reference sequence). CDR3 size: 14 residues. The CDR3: CASRDSGTDEKLFF. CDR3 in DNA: TGTGCCAGCAGGGATTCCGGGACAGATGAAAAACTGTTTTTT.